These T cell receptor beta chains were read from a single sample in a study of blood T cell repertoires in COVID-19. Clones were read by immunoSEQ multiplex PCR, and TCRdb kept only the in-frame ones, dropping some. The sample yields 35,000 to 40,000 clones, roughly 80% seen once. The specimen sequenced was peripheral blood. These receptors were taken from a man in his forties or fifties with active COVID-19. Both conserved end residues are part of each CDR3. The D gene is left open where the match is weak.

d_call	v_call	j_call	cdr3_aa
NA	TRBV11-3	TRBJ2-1	CASSGRLAGNEQFF
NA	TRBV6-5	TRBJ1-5	CASSYSGADRQPQHF
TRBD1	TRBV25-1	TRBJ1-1	CASGSRDRGLLGYTEAFF
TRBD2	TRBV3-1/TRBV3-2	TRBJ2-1	CASSHGTSGVREQFF
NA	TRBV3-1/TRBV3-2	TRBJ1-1	CASNALEGTEAFF
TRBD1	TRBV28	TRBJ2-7	CASRTTGGSYEQYF
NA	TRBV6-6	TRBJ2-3	CASNGDRDTQYF
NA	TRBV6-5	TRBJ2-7	CASSYSRATYEQYF
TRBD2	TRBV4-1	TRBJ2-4	CASSRPAGGQLNIQYF
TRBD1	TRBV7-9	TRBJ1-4	CASSSGTGSPTNEKLFF
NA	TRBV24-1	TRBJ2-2	CATSRQTSNTGELFF
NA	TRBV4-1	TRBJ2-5	CASSQSAREETQYF
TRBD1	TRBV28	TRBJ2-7	CASLGTVPYEQYF
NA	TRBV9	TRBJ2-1	CASSASLGGAYEQFF
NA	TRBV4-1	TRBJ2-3	CASSQESSSGLTSTDTQYF
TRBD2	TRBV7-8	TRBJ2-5	CASSFRGLATETQYF
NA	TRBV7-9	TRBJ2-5	CASSSQTGDTQETQYF
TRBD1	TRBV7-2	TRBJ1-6	CASSPDRGYNSPLHF
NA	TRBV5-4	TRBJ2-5	CASSLQGSIETQYF
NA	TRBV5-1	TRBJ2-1	CASSLGSGESYNEQFF
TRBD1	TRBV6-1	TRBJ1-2	CASSEDMTGTGGRGYTF
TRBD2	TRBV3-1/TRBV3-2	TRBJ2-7	CASSQGGGYYEQYF
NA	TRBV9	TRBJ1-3	CASSGSPLSGNTIYF
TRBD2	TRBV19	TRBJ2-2	CASSTGTSGGTGELFF
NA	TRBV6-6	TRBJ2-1	CASTPTLLANEQFF
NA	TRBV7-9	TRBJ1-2	CASSFPGGYTF
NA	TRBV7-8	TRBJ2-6	CASSNEEGANVLTF
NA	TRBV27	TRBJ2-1	CASSYRDNYNEQFF
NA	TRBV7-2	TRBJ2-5	CASSGRGRGAGETQYF
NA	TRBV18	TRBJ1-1	CASSEWTEAFF
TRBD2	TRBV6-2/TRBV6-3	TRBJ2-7	CASSYPSKRDSYEQYF
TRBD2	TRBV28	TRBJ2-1	CASSLILAGSYNEQFF
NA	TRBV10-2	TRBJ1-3	CASSLEHGGNTIYF